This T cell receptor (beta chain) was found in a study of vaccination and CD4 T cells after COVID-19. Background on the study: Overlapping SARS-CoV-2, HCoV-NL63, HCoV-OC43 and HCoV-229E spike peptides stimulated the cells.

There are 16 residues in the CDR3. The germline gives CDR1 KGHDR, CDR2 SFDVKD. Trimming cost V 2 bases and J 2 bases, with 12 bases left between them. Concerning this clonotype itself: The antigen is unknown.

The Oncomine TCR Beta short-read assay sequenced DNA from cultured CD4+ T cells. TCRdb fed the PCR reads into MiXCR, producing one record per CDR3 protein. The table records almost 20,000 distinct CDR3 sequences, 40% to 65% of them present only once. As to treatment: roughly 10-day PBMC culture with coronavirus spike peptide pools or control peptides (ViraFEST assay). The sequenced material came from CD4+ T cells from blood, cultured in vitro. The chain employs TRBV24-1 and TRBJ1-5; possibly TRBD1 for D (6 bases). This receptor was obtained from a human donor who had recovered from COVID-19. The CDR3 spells CATSDSAGARNQPQHF. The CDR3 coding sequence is TGTGCCACCAGTGATTCGGCAGGGGCCCGCAATCAGCCCCAGCATTTT.